This T cell receptor beta chain came from a study of T cell clonality in common variable immunodeficiency. Study observations and caveats: Shared TCRbeta clones were fewer between CVID subjects than controls. Reportedly, TCR beta sequences from common variable immunodeficiency showed fewer deletions and N-nucleotide insertions. CVID subjects had higher TCRbeta clonality than healthy controls, most marked in about a third.

The V end lost 3 bases, the J end lost 3 bases, and 12 bases lay between the germline ends. The CDR3 is made up of 16 amino acids. Germline CDR1 KGHSH, CDR2 LQKENI. A remark on this clone: What it binds is not known. The DNA ends 3 residues before the CDR3 does, and the rest of the CDR3 is filled in from the germline J gene.

TCRdb's copy holds only in-frame clones and misses some; the assay was immunoSEQ multiplex PCR. The sample presents fewer than 30,000 clones, none singletons. Sequenced sample: peripheral blood mononuclear cells. The chain employs TRBV18 and TRBJ2-6, with unresolved D. The clonotype was recovered from a human donor with common variable immunodeficiency. The covered CDR3 bases are TGTGCCAGCTCACCTATAAGGGCAGGTGGGGCCAACGTC. Translated: CASSPIRAGGANV. The CDR3, in full, reads CASSPIRAGGANVLTF.